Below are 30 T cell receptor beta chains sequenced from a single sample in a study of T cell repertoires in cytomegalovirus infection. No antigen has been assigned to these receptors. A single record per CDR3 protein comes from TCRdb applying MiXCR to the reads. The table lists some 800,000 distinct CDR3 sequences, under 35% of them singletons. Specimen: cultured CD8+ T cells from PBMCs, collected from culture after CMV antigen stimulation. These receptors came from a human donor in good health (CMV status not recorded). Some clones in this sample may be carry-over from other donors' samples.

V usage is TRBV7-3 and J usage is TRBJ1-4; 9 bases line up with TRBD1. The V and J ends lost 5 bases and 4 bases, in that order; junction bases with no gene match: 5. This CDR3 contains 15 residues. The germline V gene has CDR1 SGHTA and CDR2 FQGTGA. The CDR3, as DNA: TGTGCCAGCAGCGCGCCGACAGGGGGTAATGAAAAACTGTTTTTT. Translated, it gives CASSAPTGGNEKLFF.

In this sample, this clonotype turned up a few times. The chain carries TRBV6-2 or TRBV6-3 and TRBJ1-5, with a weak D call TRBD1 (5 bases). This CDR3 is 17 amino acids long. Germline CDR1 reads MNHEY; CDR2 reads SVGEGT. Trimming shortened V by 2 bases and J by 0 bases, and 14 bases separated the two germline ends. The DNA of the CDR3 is TGTGCCAGCAGTTACACTTTAGGGGAATATAGCAATCAGCCCCAGCATTTT. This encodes CASSYTLGEYSNQPQHF.

The CDR3 bases are TGTGCCAGCAGCCCAGCCGGGACAGGGTACACCGGGGAGCTGTTTTTT. Amino acid sequence: CASSPAGTGYTGELFF. The rearrangement uses TRBV6-2 or TRBV6-3 and TRBJ2-2; 9 bases are shared with TRBD1. The CDR3 sequence is 16 residues long. CDR1 is MNHEY, CDR2 SVGEGT, per germline. Trimming at V came to 6 bases and at J to 3 bases, leaving 8 bases not matched to a gene.

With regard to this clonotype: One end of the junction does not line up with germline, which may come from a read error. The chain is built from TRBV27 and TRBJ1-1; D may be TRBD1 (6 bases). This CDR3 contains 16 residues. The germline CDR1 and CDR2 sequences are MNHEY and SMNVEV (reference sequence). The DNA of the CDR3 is TGTGCCAGCAGCCTACTGCCGGGACAAACGAACACTGAATCTTTCTTT. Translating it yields CASSLLPGQTNTESFF.

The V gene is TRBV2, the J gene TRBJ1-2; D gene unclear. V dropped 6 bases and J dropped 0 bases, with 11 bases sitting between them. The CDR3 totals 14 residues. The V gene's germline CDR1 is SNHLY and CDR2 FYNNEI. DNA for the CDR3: TGTGCCAGCAGCGCCGGGGTTGCTAACTATGGCTACACCTTC. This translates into CASSAGVANYGYTF. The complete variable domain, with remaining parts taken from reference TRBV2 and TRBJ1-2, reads EPEVTQTPSHQVTQMGQEVILRCVPISNHLYFYWYRQILGQKVEFLVSFYNNEISEKSEIFDDQFSVERPDGSNFTLKIRSTKLEDSAMYFCASSAGVANYGYTFGSGTRLTVV.

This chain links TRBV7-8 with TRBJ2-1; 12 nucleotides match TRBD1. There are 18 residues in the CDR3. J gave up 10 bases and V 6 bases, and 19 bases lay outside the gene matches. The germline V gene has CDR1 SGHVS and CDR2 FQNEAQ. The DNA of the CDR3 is TGTGCCAGCAGTTCCGGGACAGGGGGCGTTTATGCATGGGTCGAGCAGTTCTTC. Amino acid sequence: CASSSGTGGVYAWVEQFF.

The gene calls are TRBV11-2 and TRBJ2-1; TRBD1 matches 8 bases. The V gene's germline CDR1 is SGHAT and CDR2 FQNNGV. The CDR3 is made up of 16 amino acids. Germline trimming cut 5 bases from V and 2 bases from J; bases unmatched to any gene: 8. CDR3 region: CASSTTGQGAYNEQFF. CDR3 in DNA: TGTGCCAGCAGCACGACCGGACAGGGCGCCTACAATGAGCAGTTCTTC.

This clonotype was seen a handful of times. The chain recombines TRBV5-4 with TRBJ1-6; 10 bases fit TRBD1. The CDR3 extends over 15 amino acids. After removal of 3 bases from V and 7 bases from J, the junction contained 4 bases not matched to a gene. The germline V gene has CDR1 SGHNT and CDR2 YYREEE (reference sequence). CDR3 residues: CASSWDRGSNSPLHF. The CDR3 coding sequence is TGTGCCAGCAGCTGGGACAGGGGTTCAAATTCACCCCTCCACTTT.

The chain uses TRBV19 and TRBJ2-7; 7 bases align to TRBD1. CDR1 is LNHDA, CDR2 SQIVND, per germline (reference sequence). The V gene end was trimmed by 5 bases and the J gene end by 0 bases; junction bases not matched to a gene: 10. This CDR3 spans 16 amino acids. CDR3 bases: TGTGCCAGTAGTGGGACCACAGGGGAGAGCTCCTACGAGCAGTACTTC. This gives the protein CASSGTTGESSYEQYF.

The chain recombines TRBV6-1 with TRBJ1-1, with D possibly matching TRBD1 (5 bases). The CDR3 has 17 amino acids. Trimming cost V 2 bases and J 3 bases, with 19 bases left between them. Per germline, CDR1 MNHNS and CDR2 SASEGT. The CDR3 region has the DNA TGTGCCAGCAGTGAACTGGATGGGGACTACGATGACACTGAAGCTTTCTTT. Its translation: CASSELDGDYDDTEAFF.

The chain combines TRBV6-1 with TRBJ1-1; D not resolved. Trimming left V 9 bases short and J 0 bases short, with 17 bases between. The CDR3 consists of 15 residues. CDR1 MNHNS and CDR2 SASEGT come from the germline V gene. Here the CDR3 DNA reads TGTGCCAGTCGAACCTATGCCCCTATGAACACTGAAGCTTTCTTT. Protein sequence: CASRTYAPMNTEAFF.

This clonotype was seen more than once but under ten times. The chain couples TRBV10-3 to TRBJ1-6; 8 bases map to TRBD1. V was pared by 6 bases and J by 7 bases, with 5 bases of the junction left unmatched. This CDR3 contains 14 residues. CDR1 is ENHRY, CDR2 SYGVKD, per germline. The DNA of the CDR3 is TGTGCCATCAGGGAGACAGGGGTGAATTCACCCCTCCACTTT. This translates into CAIRETGVNSPLHF.

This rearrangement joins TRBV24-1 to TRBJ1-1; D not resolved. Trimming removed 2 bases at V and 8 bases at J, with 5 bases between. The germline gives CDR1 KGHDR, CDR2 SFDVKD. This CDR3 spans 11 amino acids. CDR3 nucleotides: TGTGCCACCAGTGATTCCACCGAAGCTTTCTTT. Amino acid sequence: CATSDSTEAFF.

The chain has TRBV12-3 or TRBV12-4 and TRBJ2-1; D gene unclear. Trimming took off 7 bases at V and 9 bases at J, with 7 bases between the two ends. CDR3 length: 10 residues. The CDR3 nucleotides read TGTGCCAGCAAGGGTGGTGAGCAGTTCTTC. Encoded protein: CASKGGEQFF.

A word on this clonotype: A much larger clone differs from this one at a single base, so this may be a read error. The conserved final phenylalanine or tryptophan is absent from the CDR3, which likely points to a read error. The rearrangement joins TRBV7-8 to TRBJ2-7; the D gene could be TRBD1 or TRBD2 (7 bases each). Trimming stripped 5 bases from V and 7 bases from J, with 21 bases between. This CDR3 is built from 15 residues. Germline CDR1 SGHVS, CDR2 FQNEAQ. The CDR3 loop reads CASSQVPGGGLEQYI. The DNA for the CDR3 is TGTGCCAGCAGCCAAGTCCCAGGGGGGGGATTGGAGCAGTACATC.

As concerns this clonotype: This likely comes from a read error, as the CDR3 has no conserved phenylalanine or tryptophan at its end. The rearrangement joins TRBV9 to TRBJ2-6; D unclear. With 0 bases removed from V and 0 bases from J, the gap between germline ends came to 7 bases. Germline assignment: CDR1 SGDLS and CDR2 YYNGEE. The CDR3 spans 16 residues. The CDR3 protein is CASSVGVGSGANVLTL. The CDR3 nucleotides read TGTGCCAGCAGCGTAGGAGTAGGCTCTGGGGCCAACGTCCTGACTCTC.

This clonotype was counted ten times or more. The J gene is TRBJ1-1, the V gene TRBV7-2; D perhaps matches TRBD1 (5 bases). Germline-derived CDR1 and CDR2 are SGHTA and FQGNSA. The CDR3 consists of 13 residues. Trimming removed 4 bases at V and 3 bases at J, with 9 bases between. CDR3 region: CASSWGRHTEAFF. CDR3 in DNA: TGTGCCAGCAGCTGGGGACGGCACACTGAAGCTTTCTTT. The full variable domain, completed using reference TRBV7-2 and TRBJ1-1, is GAGVSQSPSNKVTEKGKDVELRCDPISGHTALYWYRQSLGQGLEFLIYFQGNSAPDKSGLPSDRFSAERTGGSVSTLTIQRTQQEDSAVYLCASSWGRHTEAFFGQGTRLTVV.

Here the CDR3 reads CASSGGGAETQYF. The CDR3 region has the DNA TGTGCTAGTAGTGGGGGGGGGGCAGAGACCCAGTACTTC. V is TRBV12-5 and J is TRBJ2-5, with D tentatively TRBD2 (7 bases). Looked up from germline, CDR1 is LGHNT and CDR2 is FRNRAP. V was pared by 8 bases and J by 4 bases, with 14 bases between. This CDR3 is 13 amino acids long.

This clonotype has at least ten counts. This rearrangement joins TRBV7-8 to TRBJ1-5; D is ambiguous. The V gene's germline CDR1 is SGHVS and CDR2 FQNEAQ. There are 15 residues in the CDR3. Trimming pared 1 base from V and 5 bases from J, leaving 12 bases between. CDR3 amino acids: CASSLVQARDQPQHF. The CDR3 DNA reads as TGTGCCAGCAGCTTAGTTCAGGCCCGAGATCAGCCCCAGCATTTT.

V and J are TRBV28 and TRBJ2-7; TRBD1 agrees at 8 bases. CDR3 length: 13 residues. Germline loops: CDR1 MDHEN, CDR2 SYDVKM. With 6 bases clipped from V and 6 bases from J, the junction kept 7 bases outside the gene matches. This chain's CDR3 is CASSLQGVIEQYV. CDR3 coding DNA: TGTGCCAGCAGCCTACAGGGGGTAATCGAGCAGTACGTC.

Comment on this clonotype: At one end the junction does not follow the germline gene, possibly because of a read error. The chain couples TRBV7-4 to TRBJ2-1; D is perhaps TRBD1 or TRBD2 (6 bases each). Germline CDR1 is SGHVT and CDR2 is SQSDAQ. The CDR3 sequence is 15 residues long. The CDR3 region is CASSPPRGAYNEQFF. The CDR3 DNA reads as TGTGCCAGCAGCCCGCCAAGGGGGGCCTATAATGAGCAGTTCTTC.

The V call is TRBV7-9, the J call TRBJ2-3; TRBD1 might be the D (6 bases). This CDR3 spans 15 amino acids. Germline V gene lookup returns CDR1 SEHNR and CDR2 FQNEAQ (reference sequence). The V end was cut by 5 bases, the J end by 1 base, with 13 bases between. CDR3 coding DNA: TGTGCCAGCAGCCAAGTACAGGGAGGCACAGATACGCAGTATTTT. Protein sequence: CASSQVQGGTDTQYF.

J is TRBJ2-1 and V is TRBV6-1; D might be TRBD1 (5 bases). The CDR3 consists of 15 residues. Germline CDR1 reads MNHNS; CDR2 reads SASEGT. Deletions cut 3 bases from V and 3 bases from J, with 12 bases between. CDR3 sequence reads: CASSDSGFGYNEQFF. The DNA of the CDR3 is TGTGCCAGCAGTGACTCAGGGTTCGGCTACAATGAGCAGTTCTTC.

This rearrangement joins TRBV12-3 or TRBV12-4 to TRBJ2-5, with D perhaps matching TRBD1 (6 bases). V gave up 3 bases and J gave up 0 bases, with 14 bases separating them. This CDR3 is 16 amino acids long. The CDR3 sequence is CASSFVTGKYQETQYF. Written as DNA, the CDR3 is TGTGCCAGCAGTTTCGTGACAGGAAAGTACCAAGAGACCCAGTACTTC.

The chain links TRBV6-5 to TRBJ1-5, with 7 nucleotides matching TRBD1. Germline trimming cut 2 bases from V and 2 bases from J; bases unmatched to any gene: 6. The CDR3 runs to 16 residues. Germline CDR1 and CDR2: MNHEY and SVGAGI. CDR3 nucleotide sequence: TGTGCCAGCAGTTACGGGTCAGGGGGGGGCAATCAGCCCCAGCATTTT. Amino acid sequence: CASSYGSGGGNQPQHF.

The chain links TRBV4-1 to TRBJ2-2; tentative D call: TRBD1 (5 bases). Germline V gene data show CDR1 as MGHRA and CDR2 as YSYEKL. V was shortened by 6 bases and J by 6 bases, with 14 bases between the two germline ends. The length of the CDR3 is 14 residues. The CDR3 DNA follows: TGCGCCAGCAGACATCTTATGGGGCCCGGGGAGCTGTTTTTT. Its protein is CASRHLMGPGELFF.

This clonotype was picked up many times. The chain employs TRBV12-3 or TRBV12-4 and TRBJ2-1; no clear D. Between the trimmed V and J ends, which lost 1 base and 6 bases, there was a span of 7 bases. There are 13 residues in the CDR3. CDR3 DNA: TGTGCCAGCAGTTTAGGACTTACCAATGAGCAGTTCTTC. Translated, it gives CASSLGLTNEQFF.

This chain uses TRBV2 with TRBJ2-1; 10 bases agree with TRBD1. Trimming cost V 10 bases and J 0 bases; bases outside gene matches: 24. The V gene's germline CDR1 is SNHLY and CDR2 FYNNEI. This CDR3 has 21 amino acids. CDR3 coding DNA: TGTGCCATAATCCAGAGGAAACCGGGACAGGGGAGATCTCGCTCCTACAATGAGCAGTTCTTC. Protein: CAIIQRKPGQGRSRSYNEQFF.

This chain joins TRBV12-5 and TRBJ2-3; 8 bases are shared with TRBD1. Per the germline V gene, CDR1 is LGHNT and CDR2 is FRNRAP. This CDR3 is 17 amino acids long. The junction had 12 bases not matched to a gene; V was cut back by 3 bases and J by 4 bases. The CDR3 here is CASGFDPSGTGPDTQYF. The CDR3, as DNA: TGTGCTAGTGGTTTTGACCCCTCCGGGACAGGACCAGATACGCAGTATTTT.

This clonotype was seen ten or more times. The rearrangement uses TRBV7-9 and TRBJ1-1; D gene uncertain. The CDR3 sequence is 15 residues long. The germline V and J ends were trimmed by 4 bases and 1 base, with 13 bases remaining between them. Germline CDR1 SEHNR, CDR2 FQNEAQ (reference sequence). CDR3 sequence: CASSSQVSSNTEAFF. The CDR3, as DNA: TGTGCCAGCAGCTCTCAGGTTTCCTCGAACACTGAAGCTTTCTTT.